The 23 T cell receptor beta chains given below trace back to one sample, sequenced in a study of human T cells and chemical hapten exposure. TCRdb reprocessed the RACE reads via MiXCR and lists one record per CDR3 protein. The table lists around 160,000 distinct CDR3 sequences, around 15% of them singletons. Stated time point: patch test 1, 2 weeks after DPC sensitization. Treatment denoted: therapeutic diphenylcyclopropenone sensitization with weekly scalp DPC. This material consisted of whole blood, taken in connection with sensitization to the hapten diphenylcyclopropenone (DPC). The receptor set was obtained from a woman in her thirties with alopecia areata. Some clones in this sample may be carry-over from other donors' samples.

The chain couples TRBV29-1 to TRBJ2-1; 7 nucleotides agree with TRBD2. V lost 1 base and J lost 9; bases outside the gene matches: 6. CDR3 length: 13 residues. CDR1 and CDR2 (germline): SQVTM, ANQGSEA. As DNA, the CDR3 is TGCAGCGTTGAAGTTGGCGGGAGATCTGAGCAGTTCTTC. This encodes CSVEVGGRSEQFF.

The CDR3 region has the DNA TGTGCCAGCAGCTTGGGGCTAGCGGTGGGCACAGATACGCAGTATTTT. Encoded protein: CASSLGLAVGTDTQYF. The chain couples TRBV5-4 to TRBJ2-3, with 7 positions matching TRBD2. This CDR3 region has 16 residues. Germline values: CDR1 SGHNT, CDR2 YYREEE (reference sequence). Germline trimming cut 0 bases from V and 1 base from J; bases unmatched to any gene: 5.

The table lists this clonotype with a few counts. The chain links TRBV2 to TRBJ1-5; D might be TRBD1 (6 bases). V was pared by 5 bases and J by 1 base, with 12 bases between. This CDR3 region has 15 residues. Germline-derived CDR1 and CDR2 are SNHLY and FYNNEI. CDR3 coding DNA: TGTGCCAGCAGTTACAGGGATGGGAGCAATCAGCCCCAGCATTTT. Translated, it gives CASSYRDGSNQPQHF.

This clonotype has more than one count but fewer than ten. V and J are TRBV11-1 and TRBJ1-1; a weak D match, TRBD1 (5 bases). The germline V gene has CDR1 SGHAT and CDR2 FQDESV (reference sequence). CDR3 length: 14 amino acids. V was trimmed by 4 bases and J by 1 base, leaving 10 bases between them. The CDR3: CASSSQGTNTEAFF. The CDR3, as DNA: TGTGCCAGCAGCTCCCAGGGCACGAACACTGAAGCTTTCTTT.

This clonotype was seen only a few times. The chain couples TRBV10-3 to TRBJ2-1; TRBD2 aligns across 12 bases. J gave up 6 bases and V 6 bases, and 9 bases lay outside the gene matches. Germline loops: CDR1 ENHRY, CDR2 SYGVKD. The CDR3 is made up of 16 amino acids. The CDR3 coding sequence is TGTGCCATCAGCAAAGCCGGGACTAGCGGGCGCAATGAGCAGTTCTTC. Its protein is CAISKAGTSGRNEQFF.

The rearrangement joins TRBV14 to TRBJ1-1; D not certain. The CDR3 sequence is 12 residues long. Germline CDR1 and CDR2: SGHDN and FVKESK. Trimming took off 2 bases at V and 5 bases at J, with 6 bases between the two ends. The CDR3 is CASSQSVTEAFF. The CDR3 DNA follows: TGTGCCAGCAGCCAATCAGTAACTGAAGCTTTCTTT.

This clonotype has a handful of counts. V usage is TRBV7-8 and J usage is TRBJ1-1, with D unclear. The ends were cut back, 5 bases at V and 3 bases at J, with 10 bases in the middle. Germline V gives CDR1 SGHVS, CDR2 FQNEAQ. The CDR3 is 13 amino acids. CDR3 nucleotide sequence: TGTGCCAGCAGCCCCATTCGATACACTGAAGCTTTCTTT. It encodes CASSPIRYTEAFF.

The chain recombines TRBV12-3 or TRBV12-4 with TRBJ2-3; 8 nucleotides match TRBD2. The CDR3 length is 16 residues. V gave up 3 bases and J gave up 1 base; unmatched junction bases: 6. The DNA of the CDR3 is TGTGCCAGCAGTTTCGCCGCGGGAGGCCGCACAGATACGCAGTATTTT. This sequence encodes CASSFAAGGRTDTQYF.

There are a few counts of this clonotype. V gene TRBV27 combines with J gene TRBJ2-5; no firm D call. Looked up from germline, CDR1 is MNHEY and CDR2 is SMNVEV (reference sequence). The V end lost 0 bases, the J end lost 5 bases, and 7 bases lay between the germline ends. The CDR3 spans 13 residues. CDR3 loop: CASSLSHTETQYF. In DNA, the CDR3 is TGTGCCAGCAGTTTATCTCACACCGAGACCCAGTACTTC.

This clonotype has a count of ten or more. This chain uses TRBV12-3 or TRBV12-4 with TRBJ2-7; D gene uncertain. Trimming shortened V by 1 base and J by 12 bases, and 13 bases separated the two germline ends. There are 12 residues in the CDR3. The CDR3 loop reads CASSLGPGALYF. The CDR3 DNA reads TGTGCCAGCAGTTTAGGTCCAGGCGCCCTGTACTTC.

Of note for this clonotype: This may come from a read error, since a much larger clone is one base off. The chain carries TRBV7-2 and TRBJ2-3; D call uncertain. V shed 6 bases and J shed 0 bases, with 4 bases lying between them. In germline, CDR1 is SGHTA, CDR2 FQGNSA. The CDR3 has 12 amino acids. The DNA for the CDR3 is TGTGCCAGCAGAGCTAGCACAGATACGCAGTATTTT. Amino acid sequence: CASRASTDTQYF.

This clonotype was seen more than once but under ten times. V gene TRBV28 combines with J gene TRBJ1-6, with 7 bases lining up with TRBD1. CDR1 MDHEN and CDR2 SYDVKM come from the germline V gene. Trimming took 5 bases from V and 7 from J; bases not matched to a gene: 5. This CDR3 comprises 14 residues. The DNA of the CDR3 is TGTGCCAGCAGTCGGGACAGAATAAATTCACCCCTCCACTTT. This translates into CASSRDRINSPLHF.

In this sample, this clonotype turned up a few times. This chain connects TRBV4-3 to TRBJ1-2, with D maybe TRBD1 (6 bases). The germline V gene encodes CDR1 LGHNA and CDR2 YSLEER. The CDR3 runs 17 residues. Trimming removed 0 bases from V and 4 bases from J, with 18 bases in between. CDR3 bases: TGCGCCAGCAGCCAAGAGCCCCACACAGGGACTACCTATGGCTACACCTTC. Translating gives CASSQEPHTGTTYGYTF.

The rearrangement joins TRBV3-1 to TRBJ1-1; D gene uncertain. The CDR3 contains 14 residues. Germline V lookup: CDR1 LGHDT, CDR2 YNNKEL (reference sequence). The germline V and J ends were trimmed by 6 bases and 4 bases, with 15 bases remaining between them. The CDR3 DNA reads TGTGCCAGCAGTCTAAGGGAGGGCGGCACTGAAGCTTTCTTT. This sequence encodes CASSLREGGTEAFF.

The V and J genes are TRBV7-2 and TRBJ2-3; 7 nucleotides agree with TRBD2. The V gene's germline CDR1 is SGHTA and CDR2 FQGNSA. V gave up 6 bases and J gave up 4 bases; unmatched junction bases: 13. The CDR3 runs 16 residues. CDR3 residues: CASRRSRAGLSDTQYF. CDR3 DNA: TGTGCCAGCAGACGGTCCCGAGCGGGACTTTCAGATACGCAGTATTTT. Based on the CDR3 plus reference TRBV7-2 and TRBJ2-3, the full variable domain is GAGVSQSPSNKVTEKGKDVELRCDPISGHTALYWYRQSLGQGLEFLIYFQGNSAPDKSGLPSDRFSAERTGGSVSTLTIQRTQQEDSAVYLCASRRSRAGLSDTQYFGPGTRLTVL.

The chain carries TRBV11-2 and TRBJ2-5, with 8 bases aligning to TRBD1. Germline loops: CDR1 SGHAT, CDR2 FQNNGV. V trimming: 3 bases; J trimming: 3 bases; junction bases outside the gene matches: 3. CDR3 size: 14 residues. The CDR3 reads CASSFWTGKETQYF. CDR3 nucleotide sequence: TGTGCCAGCAGCTTCTGGACAGGGAAAGAGACCCAGTACTTC.

The table lists this clonotype with a few counts. The chain is built from TRBV28 and TRBJ2-7; 12 bases fit TRBD1. The germline V gene encodes CDR1 MDHEN and CDR2 SYDVKM. Trimming cost V 6 bases and J 4 bases; bases outside gene matches: 4. The CDR3 consists of 14 residues. Here the CDR3 reads CASRGTGGRYEQYF. Written as DNA, the CDR3 is TGTGCCAGCAGGGGGACAGGGGGCCGGTACGAGCAGTACTTC.

In its sample, this clonotype was seen many times. V gene TRBV20-1 combines with J gene TRBJ1-5, with TRBD1 identical over 12 bases. V lost 5 bases, J lost 6 bases, and 5 bases stayed unmatched. The CDR3 consists of 14 residues. Germline CDR1 reads DFQATT; CDR2 reads SNEGSKA (reference sequence). CDR3 protein: CSALGTGGSQPQHF. The CDR3 DNA reads TGCAGTGCTCTTGGGACAGGGGGCTCTCAGCCCCAGCATTTT.

The rearrangement uses TRBV4-2 and TRBJ1-4; D is unresolved. In germline, CDR1 is LGHNA, CDR2 YNFKEQ. The V end was cut by 0 bases, the J end by 4 bases, with 15 bases between. This CDR3 is built from 17 residues. This CDR3 reads CASSQDPMGRVNEKLFF. In DNA form, the CDR3 reads TGTGCCAGCAGCCAAGACCCCATGGGCCGGGTTAATGAAAAACTGTTTTTT.

This clonotype was recorded at least ten times. The rearrangement uses TRBV12-3 or TRBV12-4 and TRBJ1-6, with D tentatively TRBD1 (5 bases). This CDR3 contains 12 residues. V dropped 3 bases and J dropped 9 bases, with 6 bases sitting between them. The CDR3 loop reads CASSFGGSPLHF. The CDR3 region has the DNA TGTGCCAGCAGTTTTGGGGGTTCACCCCTCCACTTT.

V is TRBV6-6 and J is TRBJ1-1; D remains ambiguous. CDR1 and CDR2 (germline): MNHNY, SVGAGI (reference sequence). The CDR3 has 13 amino acids. V was shortened by 5 bases and J by 1 base, with 8 bases between the two germline ends. The CDR3 spells CASSIRENTEAFF. For the CDR3, the DNA is TGTGCCAGCAGTATTCGAGAGAACACTGAAGCTTTCTTT.

The rearrangement uses TRBV6-5 and TRBJ2-1; 12 bases map to TRBD2. The ends lost 3 bases at V and 5 bases at J; junction bases unmatched: 2. The CDR3 covers 15 residues. CDR1 is MNHEY, CDR2 SVGAGI, per germline. The CDR3 sequence is CASSYLAGGNNEQFF. In DNA form, the CDR3 reads TGTGCCAGCAGTTATCTAGCGGGGGGGAACAATGAGCAGTTCTTC.

This clonotype was observed a handful of times. CDR3 protein: CASSSPDRSNYGYTF. DNA for the CDR3: TGTGCCAGCAGCTCCCCGGACAGGAGTAACTATGGCTACACCTTC. V usage is TRBV5-5 and J usage is TRBJ1-2; 7 nucleotides agree with TRBD1. The CDR3 has 15 amino acids. Germline V gives CDR1 SGHKS, CDR2 YYEKEE (reference sequence). Trimming took 3 bases from V and 1 from J; bases not matched to a gene: 6.